This T cell receptor beta chain was found in a study of early T cells in non-severe SARS-CoV-2 infection. Whole-study context: The sequenced material was bulk RNA from unsorted whole blood, and its chains were unpaired.

The TCR library protocol was used to attach unique molecular identifiers. These identifiers were attached to individual cDNA molecules. MiXCR, run by TCRdb on the 5' RACE reads, gives a single entry per CDR3 protein. In the table there are some 89,000 distinct CDR3 sequences, 8% to 13% of which are singletons. The length of the CDR3 is 12 residues. From germline, CDR1 is LNHNV and CDR2 YYDKDF (reference sequence). Trimming took off 0 bases at V and 10 bases at J, with 7 bases between the two ends. General study findings and limits: Anti-spike CD8 responses were favored in VDJdb matching, and private and CD4 specificities were missed.

On this clonotype itself: Its antigen is as yet unknown.

J is TRBJ2-1 and V is TRBV15, with D perhaps matching TRBD2 (5 bases). The sample consisted of whole blood, taken at baseline. The origin of this receptor is an adult who was a healthcare worker with PCR-confirmed SARS-CoV-2 infection or an uninfected control (not recorded which). This chain's CDR3 is CATSRDLAEQFF. The CDR3 DNA reads as TGTGCCACCAGCAGAGATTTAGCGGAGCAGTTCTTC.